A single sample is the source of the 30 T cell receptor beta chains below, sequenced in a study of T cells in Graves' hyperthyroidism and ophthalmopathy. RNA transcripts yielded amplified TCR beta CDR3 regions. The HTBI primer set drove a first-round RT-PCR of the TCR CDR3. TCRdb reanalysed the multiplex PCR reads using MiXCR and keeps one entry per CDR3 protein. The table has about 640,000 distinct CDR3 sequences, about 20% seen once. Sequenced: blood. The receptors stem from a man aged 30-40 years with Graves' ophthalmopathy.

This clonotype has at least ten counts. The chain uses TRBV11-2 and TRBJ2-5; 8 nucleotides match TRBD1. Trimming cost V 5 bases and J 2 bases; bases outside gene matches: 13. CDR1 and CDR2 (germline): SGHAT, FQNNGV. CDR3 length: 17 amino acids. This CDR3 reads CASSALPGQERQETQYF. The CDR3 bases are TGTGCCAGCAGCGCACTCCCGGGACAGGAGAGGCAAGAGACCCAGTACTTC.

This chain uses TRBV29-1 with TRBJ2-7, with D maybe TRBD1 (6 bases). V was shortened by 4 bases and J by 3 bases, with 16 bases between the two germline ends. This CDR3 is 14 amino acids long. The germline CDR1 and CDR2 sequences are SQVTM and ANQGSEA. The CDR3 region is CSVVTQGVYYEQYF. CDR3 in DNA: TGCAGCGTTGTAACACAGGGAGTGTACTACGAGCAGTACTTC.

This clonotype occurred a few times. The chain recombines TRBV3-1 with TRBJ2-1; 10 nucleotides align to TRBD1. Looked up from germline, CDR1 is LGHDT and CDR2 is YNNKEL (reference sequence). The CDR3 runs to 19 residues. V shed 4 bases, J shed 7 bases, and the junction held 19 bases outside the gene matches. In DNA form, the CDR3 reads TGTGCCAGCAGCCCCTTACCGTTACTGACAGGGGGCGTGAAGAATGAGCAGTTCTTC. It translates to CASSPLPLLTGGVKNEQFF.

The CDR3 region has the DNA TGCGCCAGCAGTGAGTCGGTGGGTAGCACAGATACGCAGTATTTT. As protein: CASSESVGSTDTQYF. The rearrangement links TRBV10-1 to TRBJ2-3; D gene unclear. Trimming shortened V by 0 bases and J by 0 bases, and 7 bases separated the two germline ends. The length of the CDR3 is 15 residues. Germline CDR1 and CDR2: WNHNN and SYGVQD (reference sequence).

The chain combines TRBV19 with TRBJ1-5; perhaps TRBD1 as D (5 bases). Germline V gene data show CDR1 as LNHDA and CDR2 as SQIVND (reference sequence). CDR3 size: 15 residues. Trimming left V 5 bases short and J 7 bases short, with 18 bases between. The CDR3 bases are TGTGCCAGTAGTTTCCAGGTGGGGGGGAGACAGCCCCAGCATTTT. Translation: CASSFQVGGRQPQHF.

Turning to this clonotype: A much more abundant neighbour one base away suggests this may be a read error. Because it lacks the conserved phenylalanine or tryptophan at the end, this CDR3 is likely a read error. CDR3 sequence reads: CASSYSGTRAYEQYL. For the CDR3, the DNA is TGTGCCAGCAGCTACTCCGGGACTAGGGCCTACGAGCAGTACCTC. The V gene is TRBV11-2, the J gene TRBJ2-7; 8 nucleotides agree with TRBD2. The germline V gene has CDR1 SGHAT and CDR2 FQNNGV. The CDR3 loop spans 15 amino acids. With 4 bases clipped from V and 2 bases from J, the junction kept 7 bases outside the gene matches.

This clonotype came up a few times. The chain joins TRBV6-2 or TRBV6-3 to TRBJ2-7; 10 bases are a match to TRBD1. The CDR3 has 14 amino acids. Germline V gives CDR1 MNHEY, CDR2 SVGEGT. V trimming: 4 bases; J trimming: 6 bases; junction bases outside the gene matches: 6. CDR3 nucleotides: TGTGCCAGCAGTTCCCCCGACAGGGGGCGCGAGCAGTACTTC. The encoded protein is CASSSPDRGREQYF.

Worth noting for this clonotype: A junction end diverges from the germline sequence, so it may reflect a read error. J is TRBJ2-3 and V is TRBV4-2; D unresolved. CDR1 is LGHNA, CDR2 YNFKEQ, per germline. CDR3 length: 15 amino acids. Here the CDR3 reads CASSQVNRSPDMQYF. The DNA of the CDR3 is TGTGCCAGCAGCCAAGTCAATAGGTCCCCAGATATGCAGTATTTT.

CDR3 amino acids: CASRPDGPSGNEQFF. The CDR3 nucleotides read TGTGCCAGCAGACCCGACGGACCTTCGGGCAATGAGCAGTTCTTC. The chain recombines TRBV6-1 with TRBJ2-1; D call uncertain. The CDR3 is 15 amino acids. The germline CDR1 and CDR2 sequences are MNHNS and SASEGT. V was cut by 6 bases and J by 6 bases, with 18 bases left in between.

This clonotype was counted a few times. The gene calls are TRBV6-1 and TRBJ1-5, with D maybe TRBD1 (6 bases). The V end was cut by 4 bases, the J end by 0 bases, with 10 bases between. The CDR3 totals 15 residues. Per the germline V gene, CDR1 is MNHNS and CDR2 is SASEGT. The CDR3 loop is CASSADRDSNQPQHF. The CDR3 region has the DNA TGTGCCAGCAGTGCGGACAGAGATAGCAATCAGCCCCAGCATTTT.

The chain uses TRBV24-1 and TRBJ2-2; TRBD2 might be the D (6 bases). Germline V CDR1 and CDR2: KGHDR, SFDVKD. The germline V and J ends were trimmed by 1 base and 5 bases, with 13 bases remaining between them. The CDR3 contains 16 residues. CDR3 amino acids: CATSDFRRGRTGELFF. CDR3 bases: TGTGCCACCAGTGATTTTCGACGGGGGAGGACCGGGGAGCTGTTTTTT.

This clonotype has only one observation. A read error may account for a junction end that differs from germline. The chain couples TRBV5-1 to TRBJ2-1; D is possibly TRBD2 (5 bases). The CDR3 length is 18 residues. Germline V gene data show CDR1 as SGHRS and CDR2 as YFSETQ. This chain's CDR3 is CASSQDAGGRLDWDEQFF. The DNA for the CDR3 is TGTGCCAGCAGCCAAGATGCTGGAGGTAGACTTGATTGGGATGAGCAGTTCTTC.

Ten or more counts support this clonotype. This chain links TRBV13 with TRBJ1-1; 8 bases match TRBD1. The CDR3 is 15 residues long. V dropped 8 bases and J dropped 3; count of bases not matched to a gene: 11. Germline CDR1 reads PRHDT; CDR2 reads FYEKMQ (reference sequence). This CDR3 reads CASATAQTGDTEAFF. The CDR3 DNA is TGTGCCAGCGCTACTGCCCAGACAGGGGACACTGAAGCTTTCTTT.

V is TRBV2 and J is TRBJ1-4; a possible D gene is TRBD1 (5 bases). The CDR3 runs to 14 residues. Trimming left V 1 base short and J 7 bases short, with 10 bases between. Germline CDR1 SNHLY, CDR2 FYNNEI. In DNA form, the CDR3 reads TGTGCCAGCAGTGAAGTCAGGGTCGGTGAAAAACTGTTTTTT. Translation: CASSEVRVGEKLFF.

This clonotype showed up many times. The chain joins TRBV11-2 to TRBJ1-1; 9 bases are a match to TRBD1. Germline CDR1 reads SGHAT; CDR2 reads FQNNGV. Germline trimming cut 5 bases from V and 7 bases from J; bases unmatched to any gene: 11. This CDR3 has 15 residues. The chain's CDR3 is CASSPQTGGFVEAFF. Here the CDR3 DNA reads TGTGCCAGCAGCCCTCAAACAGGGGGCTTTGTTGAAGCTTTCTTT.

The sample holds many counts of this clonotype. The V call is TRBV7-8, the J call TRBJ2-3; 8 bases align to TRBD1. Trimming at V came to 4 bases and at J to 2 bases, leaving 5 bases not matched to a gene. Germline assignment: CDR1 SGHVS and CDR2 FQNEAQ. The CDR3 sequence is 15 residues long. The CDR3 DNA follows: TGTGCCAGCAGCTCGCGGCAGGGGGCCACAGATACGCAGTATTTT. This encodes CASSSRQGATDTQYF.

The chain carries TRBV6-5 and TRBJ2-7; D not certain. Germline CDR1 reads MNHEY; CDR2 reads SVGAGI. Trimming pared 2 bases from V and 0 bases from J, leaving 8 bases between. The CDR3 totals 14 residues. The DNA of the CDR3 is TGTGCCAGCAGTTACGCGCAGCTCTCCTACGAGCAGTACTTC. Encoded protein: CASSYAQLSYEQYF.

The DNA for the CDR3 is TGTGCCAGCAGCTTAACTAGTCCGGGGGATGAGCAGTTCTTC. The encoded protein is CASSLTSPGDEQFF. This chain joins TRBV7-3 and TRBJ2-1; weak D call: TRBD2 (6 bases). The CDR3 has 14 residues. The V end was cut by 0 bases, the J end by 8 bases, with 11 bases between. The germline V gene has CDR1 SGHTA and CDR2 FQGTGA. Full variable domain (rest looked up from reference TRBV7-3 and TRBJ2-1): GAGVSQTPSNKVTEKGKYVELRCDPISGHTALYWYRQSLGQGPEFLIYFQGTGAADDSGLPNDRFFAVRPEGSVSTLKIQRTERGDSAVYLCASSLTSPGDEQFFGPGTRLTVL.

V gene TRBV10-3 combines with J gene TRBJ1-5; 7 positions agree with TRBD1. This CDR3 is 14 amino acids long. The V and J ends lost 3 bases and 9 bases, in that order; junction bases with no gene match: 8. Germline loops: CDR1 ENHRY, CDR2 SYGVKD. This chain's CDR3 is CAISEGTDLGPQHF. In DNA form, the CDR3 reads TGTGCCATCAGTGAAGGGACAGACCTAGGGCCCCAGCATTTT.

Only a few counts were recorded for this clonotype. The chain employs TRBV30 and TRBJ2-1; TRBD2 aligns across 12 bases. The germline V gene has CDR1 GTSNPN and CDR2 SVGIG (reference sequence). CDR3 length: 15 residues. The junction had 4 bases not matched to a gene; V was cut back by 3 bases and J by 4 bases. CDR3 sequence reads: CAWSNGLAGYNEQFF. As DNA, the CDR3 is TGTGCCTGGAGCAACGGACTAGCGGGATACAATGAGCAGTTCTTC.

A note on this clonotype: A clone one base away is much larger, so this may be a read error. V usage is TRBV2 and J usage is TRBJ1-5, with D perhaps matching TRBD1 (5 bases). Trimming shortened V by 1 base and J by 5 bases, and 9 bases separated the two germline ends. CDR1 is SNHLY, CDR2 FYNNEI, per germline. This CDR3 contains 14 residues. CDR3 residues: CASSEDGGDQPQHF. The CDR3 DNA reads as TGTGCCAGCAGTGAAGATGGGGGGGATCAGCCCCAGCATTTT. The full variable domain, in which reference TRBV2 and TRBJ1-5 provide the parts outside the CDR3, is EPEVTQTPSHQVTQMGQEVILRCVPISNHLYFYWYRQILGQKVEFLVSFYNNEISEKSEIFDDQFSVERPDGSNFTLKIRSTKLEDSAMYFCASSEDGGDQPQHFGDGTRLSIL.

The genes are TRBV6-5 and TRBJ2-7; the D is unclear. CDR1 and CDR2 from the germline V gene are MNHEY and SVGAGI. V gave up 2 bases and J gave up 0 bases, with 8 bases separating them. The CDR3 covers 14 residues. The CDR3 nucleotides read TGTGCCAGCAGTTACGGGCCTTACTCCTACGAGCAGTACTTC. Amino acid sequence: CASSYGPYSYEQYF.

This clonotype was observed a handful of times. This chain uses TRBV12-3 or TRBV12-4 with TRBJ2-5; possible D gene TRBD1, 5 bases. V lost 5 bases, J lost 3 bases, and 10 bases lay in between. The CDR3 length is 13 residues. The CDR3 coding sequence is TGTGCCAGCAGTCAGGGTTTTAAAGAGACCCAGTACTTC. Amino acids: CASSQGFKETQYF.

The rearrangement links TRBV6-1 to TRBJ2-7, with D possibly TRBD2 on 6 matching bases. CDR1 and CDR2 (germline): MNHNS, SASEGT. The CDR3 loop spans 15 amino acids. The germline V and J ends were trimmed by 6 bases and 3 bases, with 18 bases remaining between them. CDR3 coding DNA: TGTGCCAGCAGGGAGGGCTGGGGACTGAACTACGAGCAGTACTTC. Its translation is CASREGWGLNYEQYF.

The chain carries TRBV28 and TRBJ2-7; possible D gene TRBD2, 5 bases. Germline V lookup: CDR1 MDHEN, CDR2 SYDVKM. The CDR3 runs 16 residues. Trimming took off 8 bases at V and 4 bases at J, with 24 bases between the two ends. CDR3 nucleotide sequence: TGTGCCAGCGGAAGAGGGCCTAGGGTCCGCCCTTACGAGCAGTACTTC. Residues: CASGRGPRVRPYEQYF.

In this sample, this clonotype turned up many times. This chain joins TRBV5-4 and TRBJ2-3; a weak D match, TRBD2 (6 bases). V was cut by 4 bases and J by 6 bases, with 18 bases left in between. Per the germline V gene, CDR1 is SGHNT and CDR2 is YYREEE (reference sequence). The CDR3 covers 15 residues. For the CDR3, the DNA is TGTGCCAGCAGCCCCGGTGGGGCAAGCGGGGATACGCAGTATTTT. It codes for CASSPGGASGDTQYF. The full variable domain, completed using reference TRBV5-4 and TRBJ2-3, is ETGVTQSPTHLIKTRGQQVTLRCSSQSGHNTVSWYQQALGQGPQFIFQYYREEENGRGNFPPRFSGLQFPNYSSELNVNALELDDSALYLCASSPGGASGDTQYFGPGTRLTVL.

The chain uses TRBV27 and TRBJ2-2, with TRBD2 matching 14 bases. This CDR3 region has 16 residues. V lost 2 bases and J lost 7; bases outside the gene matches: 3. Germline CDR1 and CDR2: MNHEY and SMNVEV (reference sequence). In DNA, the CDR3 is TGTGCCAGCAGTTTACAGACTAGCGGGAGGGGCGGGGAGCTGTTTTTT. It codes for CASSLQTSGRGGELFF.

This clonotype was observed many times. This chain uses TRBV13 with TRBJ2-7; D perhaps matches TRBD2 (7 bases). The CDR3 extends over 14 amino acids. Germline values: CDR1 PRHDT, CDR2 FYEKMQ (reference sequence). V shed 3 bases and J shed 5 bases, with 14 bases lying between them. The CDR3 DNA sequence: TGTGCCAGCAGCTTGGTTGGGGGGGCCCACGAGCAGTACTTC. Encoded protein: CASSLVGGAHEQYF.

This clonotype was recorded many times. The genes are TRBV28 and TRBJ2-7; D gene unclear. CDR3 length: 15 amino acids. Deletions cut 1 base from V and 3 bases from J, with 13 bases between. Germline CDR1 and CDR2: MDHEN and SYDVKM. CDR3 nucleotides: TGTGCCAGCAGTTTATACCCGACGGCTAACTACGAGCAGTACTTC. It translates to CASSLYPTANYEQYF.

The chain employs TRBV19 and TRBJ2-7; a weak D match, TRBD1 (6 bases). CDR3 length: 16 residues. The V gene lost 5 bases and the J gene lost 4 bases, with 21 bases spanning the gap. From germline, CDR1 is LNHDA and CDR2 SQIVND (reference sequence). The CDR3 loop is CASSASRDQGFYEQYF. The CDR3 DNA reads TGTGCCAGTAGTGCCTCCCGAGATCAGGGGTTTTACGAGCAGTACTTC.